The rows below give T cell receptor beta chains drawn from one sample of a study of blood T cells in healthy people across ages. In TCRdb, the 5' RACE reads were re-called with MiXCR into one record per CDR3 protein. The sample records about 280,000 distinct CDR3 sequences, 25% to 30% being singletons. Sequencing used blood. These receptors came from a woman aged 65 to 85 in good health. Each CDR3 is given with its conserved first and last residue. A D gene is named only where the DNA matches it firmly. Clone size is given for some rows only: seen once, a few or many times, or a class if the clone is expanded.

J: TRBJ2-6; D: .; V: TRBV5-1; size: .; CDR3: CASSLSGGANVLTF; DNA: TGCGCCAGCAGCTTGAGCGGTGGGGCCAACGTCCTGACTTTC
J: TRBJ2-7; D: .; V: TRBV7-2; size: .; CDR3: CASSFQPDTGLEQYF; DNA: TGTGCCAGCAGCTTCCAACCCGATACAGGGCTCGAGCAGTACTTC
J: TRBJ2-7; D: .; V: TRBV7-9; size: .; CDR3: CASSLGADSNYEQYF; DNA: TGTGCCAGCAGCTTAGGTGCGGACAGTAACTACGAGCAGTACTTC
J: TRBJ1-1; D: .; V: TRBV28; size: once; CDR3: CASSPSPRLNTEAFF; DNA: TGTGCCAGCAGTCCGTCCCCCAGACTGAACACTGAAGCTTTCTTT
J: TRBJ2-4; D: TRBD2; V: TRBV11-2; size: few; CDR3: CASSYGLAGPENIQYF; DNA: TGTGCCAGCAGTTACGGACTAGCGGGCCCTGAAAACATTCAGTACTTC
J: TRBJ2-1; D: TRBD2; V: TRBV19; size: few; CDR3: CASSNPATREAITYNEQFF; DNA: TGTGCCAGTAGCAATCCCGCGACGCGGGAGGCCATCACCTACAATGAGCAGTTCTTC
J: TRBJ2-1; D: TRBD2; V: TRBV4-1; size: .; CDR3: CASSRGTSGVGEQFF; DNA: TGCGCCAGCAGCAGAGGGACTAGCGGGGTTGGTGAGCAGTTCTTC
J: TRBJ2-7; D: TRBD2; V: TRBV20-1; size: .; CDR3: CSASLAGGHEQYF; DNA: TGCAGTGCTAGCCTAGCGGGGGGACACGAGCAGTACTTC
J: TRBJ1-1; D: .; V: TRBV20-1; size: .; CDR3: CSARRKSDEAFF; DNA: TGCAGTGCTAGAAGAAAGAGTGATGAAGCTTTCTTT
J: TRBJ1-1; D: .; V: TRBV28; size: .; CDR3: CASSFLGSTEAFF; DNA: TGTGCCAGCAGTTTTCTAGGGTCCACTGAAGCTTTCTTT
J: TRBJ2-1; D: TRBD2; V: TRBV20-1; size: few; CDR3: CSAGRERIYNEQFF; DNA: TGCAGTGCTGGGAGGGAGAGAATTTACAATGAGCAGTTCTTC
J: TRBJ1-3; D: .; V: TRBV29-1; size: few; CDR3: CSVRGGTGNTIYF; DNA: TGCAGCGTACGTGGAGGGACGGGAAACACCATATATTTT
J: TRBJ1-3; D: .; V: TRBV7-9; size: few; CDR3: CASSPRSVGNGNTIYF; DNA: TGTGCCAGCAGCCCTCGGAGTGTTGGAAACGGAAACACCATATATTTT
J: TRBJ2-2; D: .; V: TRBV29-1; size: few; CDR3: CSVFGGPGELFF; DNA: TGCAGCGTTTTCGGGGGGCCCGGGGAGCTGTTTTTT
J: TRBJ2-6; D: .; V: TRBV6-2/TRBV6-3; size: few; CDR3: CASTLEGIGANVLTF; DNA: TGTGCCAGCACCCTGGAAGGGATTGGGGCCAACGTCCTGACTTTC
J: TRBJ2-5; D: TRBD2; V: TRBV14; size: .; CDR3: CASSKEVPLAGFQETQYF; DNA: TGTGCCAGCAGCAAGGAGGTTCCGCTAGCGGGATTTCAAGAGACCCAGTACTTC
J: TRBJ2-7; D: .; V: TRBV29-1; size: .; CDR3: CSVGRQDSYEQYF; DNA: TGCAGCGTTGGTCGACAGGATTCCTACGAGCAGTACTTC
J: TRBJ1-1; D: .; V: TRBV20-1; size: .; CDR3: CSAVDFQNTEASF; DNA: TGCAGTGCTGTGGACTTCCAGAACACTGAAGCTTCCTTT
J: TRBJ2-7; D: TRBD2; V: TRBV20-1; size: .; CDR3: CSAGLAGGPQQYF; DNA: TGCAGTGCTGGACTAGCGGGAGGGCCCCAGCAGTACTTC
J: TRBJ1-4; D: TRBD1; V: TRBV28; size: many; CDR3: CASNPGGTDEKLFF; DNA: TGTGCCAGCAATCCAGGGGGGACAGATGAAAAACTGTTTTTT
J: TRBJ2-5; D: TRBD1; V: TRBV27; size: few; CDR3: CASSKDGTGLGTQYF; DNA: TGTGCCAGCAGCAAAGATGGGACAGGGCTGGGGACCCAGTACTTC
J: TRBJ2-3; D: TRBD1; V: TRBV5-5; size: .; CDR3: CASSYRPGQGAQYF; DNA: TGTGCCAGCAGCTATAGACCGGGACAGGGTGCGCAGTATTTT
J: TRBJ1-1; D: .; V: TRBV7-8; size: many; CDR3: CASSLEAGTGTEAFF; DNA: TGTGCCAGCAGCTTAGAAGCAGGGACGGGCACTGAAGCTTTCTTT
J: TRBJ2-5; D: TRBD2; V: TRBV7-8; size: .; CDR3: CASSLDETRLAESFGQETQYF; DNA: TGTGCCAGCAGCTTAGACGAGACCAGACTAGCGGAGTCCTTCGGCCAAGAGACCCAGTACTTC
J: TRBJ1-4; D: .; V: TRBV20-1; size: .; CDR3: CSARPDMNPNEKLFF; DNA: TGCAGTGCTAGGCCCGACATGAACCCTAATGAAAAACTGTTTTTT
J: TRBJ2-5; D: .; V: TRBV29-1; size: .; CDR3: CSAKPGSVKFF; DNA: TGCAGCGCAAAACCCGGGAGTGTGAAGTTCTTC
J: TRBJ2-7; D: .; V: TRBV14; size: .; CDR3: CASSQKIQNEQYF; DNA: TGTGCCAGCAGCCAAAAGATTCAAAACGAGCAGTACTTC
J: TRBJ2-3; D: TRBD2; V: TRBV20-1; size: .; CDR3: CSARDNFSGRAKDTQYF; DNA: TGCAGTGCTAGAGATAACTTTAGCGGGAGGGCAAAAGATACGCAGTATTTT
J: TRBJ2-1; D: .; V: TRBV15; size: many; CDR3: CATSRHRVEGNEQFF; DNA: TGTGCCACCAGCAGGCACAGGGTAGAGGGGAATGAGCAGTTCTTC